Each of the 28 T cell receptor beta chains below was sequenced from the same sample in a study of cytomegalovirus exposure and HLA in healthy donors. Primers included in the PCR were 60 Vbeta and 13 Jbeta primers. Measured with immunoSEQ multiplex PCR; TCRdb has only the in-frame clones, and not every one. The top ten hold about 14% of the sample, which has 90,000 or so clones, about three quarters seen once. The sequencing input was PBMCs. The receptors were sampled from a woman between 45 and 60 years old in good health and CMV-seropositive.

The CDR3 bases are TGCAGCGTCTCCCAGGGTATGCTCTATGGCTACACCTTC. Translating gives CSVSQGMLYGYTF. The genes are TRBV29-1 and TRBJ1-2; D is possibly TRBD1 (5 bases). The CDR3 sequence is 13 residues long. Germline values: CDR1 SQVTM, CDR2 ANQGSEA. V was pared by 6 bases and J by 4 bases, with 15 bases between.

CDR3 sequence reads: CSVAESRDSYGYTF. CDR3 bases: TGCAGCGTTGCCGAATCCCGGGACAGTTATGGCTACACCTTC. The V gene is TRBV29-1, the J gene TRBJ1-2; 7 positions agree with TRBD1. Losses at the gene ends were 4 bases for V and 5 bases for J; bases not matched to a gene: 10. The CDR3 runs to 14 residues. Germline assignment: CDR1 SQVTM and CDR2 ANQGSEA.

This clone occurred a few times. This chain joins TRBV6-6 and TRBJ2-7; possible D gene TRBD2, 8 bases. Germline assignment: CDR1 MNHNY and CDR2 SVGAGI (reference sequence). There are 15 residues in the CDR3. V lost 6 bases and J 4 bases, leaving 19 bases between the germline ends. This CDR3 reads CASSDRASGRYEQYF. The CDR3, as DNA: TGTGCCAGCAGCGACAGGGCTAGCGGGCGATACGAGCAGTACTTC.

The sample holds a few counts of this clone. This chain connects TRBV9 to TRBJ2-7; 7 bases map to TRBD2. This CDR3 has 15 amino acids. From germline, CDR1 is SGDLS and CDR2 YYNGEE. Germline trimming cut 0 bases from V and 7 bases from J; bases unmatched to any gene: 10. The CDR3 is CASSVAGGGVEEQYF. The CDR3 nucleotides read TGTGCCAGCAGCGTAGCGGGGGGAGGGGTGGAGGAGCAGTACTTC.

J is TRBJ2-3 and V is TRBV2; TRBD2 agrees at 7 bases. The CDR3 spans 13 residues. Losses at the gene ends were 6 bases for V and 4 bases for J; bases not matched to a gene: 4. From germline, CDR1 is SNHLY and CDR2 FYNNEI. The CDR3 here is CASRLATSDTQYF. For the CDR3, the DNA is TGTGCCAGCAGACTAGCGACCTCAGATACGCAGTATTTT.

This clone has just a few counts. This rearrangement joins TRBV2 to TRBJ2-2, with 8 bases aligning to TRBD1. V trimming: 6 bases; J trimming: 5 bases; junction bases outside the gene matches: 8. The CDR3 extends over 15 amino acids. CDR1 is SNHLY, CDR2 FYNNEI, per germline. CDR3 DNA: TGTGCCAGCAGGACCCAGGGGGCCGAGACCGGGGAGCTGTTTTTT. Its translation: CASRTQGAETGELFF.

This clone was observed a few times. The chain has TRBV5-1 and TRBJ1-1; D uncertain. Germline V gene sequence: CDR1 SGHRS, CDR2 YFSETQ. With 0 bases removed from V and 0 bases from J, the gap between germline ends came to 15 bases. The CDR3 is 17 residues long. The CDR3 region has the DNA TGCGCCAGCAGCTTGGAAGGAGGGTTGGGGTTGAACACTGAAGCTTTCTTT. It codes for CASSLEGGLGLNTEAFF.

The V and J genes are TRBV28 and TRBJ2-7, with 8 bases lining up with TRBD2. Germline loops: CDR1 MDHEN, CDR2 SYDVKM. The CDR3 sequence is 17 residues long. Unmatched junction bases numbered 12, after V lost 5 bases and J lost 0 bases. For the CDR3, the DNA is TGTGCCAGCAGTCCGCCGGCGCTCGGGACTAGCTCCTACGAGCAGTACTTC. It is translated as CASSPPALGTSSYEQYF.

The CDR3 region has the DNA TGTGCCAGCATCGAGGACAGTCCGTCTACCATATATTTT. It translates to CASIEDSPSTIYF. The rearrangement joins TRBV28 to TRBJ1-3; D is perhaps TRBD1 (6 bases). The germline CDR1 and CDR2 sequences are MDHEN and SYDVKM. The CDR3 runs 13 residues. V lost 7 bases, J lost 10 bases, and 17 bases lay in between.

This clone was recorded only once. The chain couples TRBV5-5 to TRBJ2-1; 12 bases align to TRBD2. V was clipped by 4 bases and J by 7 bases; unmatched bases: 9. Germline values: CDR1 SGHKS, CDR2 YYEKEE (reference sequence). The CDR3 has 16 residues. Written as DNA, the CDR3 is TGTGCCAGCAGCGACGCCGGGACTAGCGGGTTTAATGAGCAGTTCTTC. Translation gives CASSDAGTSGFNEQFF.

This clone was recorded once. The gene calls are TRBV27 and TRBJ2-3, with unresolved D. V was shortened by 5 bases and J by 7 bases, with 19 bases between the two germline ends. Per the germline V gene, CDR1 is MNHEY and CDR2 is SMNVEV (reference sequence). The CDR3 length is 15 residues. The CDR3 nucleotides read TGTGCCAGCAGTCCCCCAGGCTCCACTGGTTATACGCAGTATTTT. Translating it yields CASSPPGSTGYTQYF.

This chain links TRBV5-1 with TRBJ1-4; D remains unclear. The germline gives CDR1 SGHRS, CDR2 YFSETQ. The CDR3 is made up of 15 amino acids. V lost 3 bases to trimming and J lost 0 bases, with 9 bases between them. In DNA, the CDR3 is TGCGCCAGCAGCTCGAACAGTGCAACTAATGAAAAACTGTTTTTT. Its protein is CASSSNSATNEKLFF.

The J gene is TRBJ1-3, the V gene TRBV6-5; D remains unclear. CDR3 length equals 14 residues. Trimming cost V 5 bases and J 0 bases, with 8 bases left between them. Germline loops: CDR1 MNHEY, CDR2 SVGAGI. The CDR3 DNA reads TGTGCCAGCAGTCGCGAAATCTCTGGAAACACCATATATTTT. This translates into CASSREISGNTIYF.

The CDR3 DNA reads as TGCGCCAGCAGCCAAGGGCTGGCGGGCACCGGGGAGCTGTTTTTT. Protein product: CASSQGLAGTGELFF. The chain couples TRBV4-3 to TRBJ2-2; D is possibly TRBD2 (5 bases). The V gene's germline CDR1 is LGHNA and CDR2 YSLEER. The germline V and J ends were trimmed by 1 base and 4 bases, with 10 bases remaining between them. The CDR3 spans 15 residues.

The J gene is TRBJ2-3, the V gene TRBV19, with unresolved D. The CDR3 consists of 13 residues. Per germline, CDR1 LNHDA and CDR2 SQIVND (reference sequence). V lost 0 bases and J lost 4, with 5 bases in between. In DNA form, the CDR3 reads TGTGCCAGTAGTATAGATCGGGCAGATACGCAGTATTTT. This sequence encodes CASSIDRADTQYF.

The V gene is TRBV28, the J gene TRBJ1-5, with a tentative D call TRBD1 (5 bases). The germline V gene encodes CDR1 MDHEN and CDR2 SYDVKM. This CDR3 spans 12 amino acids. V lost 6 bases and J 5 bases, leaving 8 bases between the germline ends. The CDR3 here is CASRYRYQPQHF. CDR3 sequence (DNA): TGTGCCAGCAGGTACAGGTATCAGCCCCAGCATTTT.

The gene calls are TRBV7-3 and TRBJ2-1; D may be TRBD2 (6 bases). From germline, CDR1 is SGHTA and CDR2 FQGTGA. V gave up 4 bases and J gave up 9 bases, with 13 bases separating them. CDR3 length equals 13 residues. In DNA form, the CDR3 reads TGTGCCAGCAGCTCCACGGGGGTTGGTGAGCAGTTCTTC. Translating it yields CASSSTGVGEQFF. Looking up the rest from reference TRBV7-3 and TRBJ2-1 gives the full variable domain: GAGVSQTPSNKVTEKGKYVELRCDPISGHTALYWYRQSLGQGPEFLIYFQGTGAADDSGLPNDRFFAVRPEGSVSTLKIQRTERGDSAVYLCASSSTGVGEQFFGPGTRLTVL.

This sequence joins TRBV6-6 and TRBJ2-3; D might be TRBD1 (7 bases). This CDR3 has 16 amino acids. Germline V lookup: CDR1 MNHNY, CDR2 SVGAGI (reference sequence). Trimming pared 4 bases from V and 0 bases from J, leaving 14 bases between. CDR3 residues: CASSFGAGGSTDTQYF. The CDR3 DNA reads TGTGCCAGCAGTTTCGGGGCAGGGGGGAGCACAGATACGCAGTATTTT.

V gene TRBV18 combines with J gene TRBJ2-6; 11 positions agree with TRBD2. The CDR3 contains 19 residues. Losses at the gene ends were 5 bases for V and 0 bases for J; bases not matched to a gene: 9. The germline gives CDR1 KGHSH, CDR2 LQKENI. The CDR3 DNA is TGTGCCAGCTCAGCAACTAGCGGGGGTGTCATCTCTGGGGCCAACGTCCTGACTTTC. This sequence encodes CASSATSGGVISGANVLTF.

The table lists this clone with a count of one. The CDR3 loop is CASRDRGLERGYTF. For the CDR3, the DNA is TGTGCCAGCCGGGACAGGGGTTTGGAACGTGGCTACACCTTC. This rearrangement joins TRBV19 to TRBJ1-2, with TRBD1 identical over 10 bases. The CDR3 has 14 amino acids. Unmatched junction bases numbered 11, after V lost 9 bases and J lost 7 bases. From germline, CDR1 is LNHDA and CDR2 SQIVND (reference sequence).

The chain employs TRBV5-6 and TRBJ2-3; D gene ambiguous. The germline V gene encodes CDR1 SGHDT and CDR2 YYEEEE. The V end lost 1 base, the J end lost 4 bases, and 4 bases lay between the germline ends. CDR3 length equals 12 residues. This CDR3 reads CASSLISDTQYF. CDR3 sequence (DNA): TGTGCCAGCAGCTTGATCTCAGATACGCAGTATTTT.

This clone has more than one count but fewer than ten. V and J are TRBV30 and TRBJ1-6, with D possibly TRBD1 on 5 matching bases. The germline V and J ends were trimmed by 7 bases and 9 bases, with 19 bases remaining between them. The germline V gene has CDR1 GTSNPN and CDR2 SVGIG (reference sequence). The CDR3 runs to 14 residues. CDR3 sequence: CALQTDQLSSPLHF. As DNA, the CDR3 is TGTGCCTTGCAGACAGATCAATTAAGTTCACCCCTCCACTTT.

V usage is TRBV29-1 and J usage is TRBJ2-1; 8 positions match TRBD2. Germline assignment: CDR1 SQVTM and CDR2 ANQGSEA. This CDR3 spans 17 amino acids. The V and J ends lost 3 bases and 4 bases, in that order; junction bases with no gene match: 14. The CDR3 bases are TGCAGCGTTGATGGGGGGCCGAGCGGGAGTGGGTACAATGAGCAGTTCTTC. It codes for CSVDGGPSGSGYNEQFF.

The rearrangement links TRBV11-3 to TRBJ1-1, with TRBD1 matching 9 bases. The CDR3 has 13 residues. Losses at the gene ends were 5 bases for V and 8 bases for J; bases not matched to a gene: 6. From germline, CDR1 is SGHNT and CDR2 YENEEA. The CDR3 region has the DNA TGTGCCAGCAGCCCCCGGGACAGGGCGGAAGCTTTCTTT. This translates into CASSPRDRAEAFF.

The sample holds a few counts of this clone. Relative to the germline gene, one junction end is altered; a read error may explain this. The chain is built from TRBV7-9 and TRBJ2-3; D remains unclear. CDR3 length equals 13 residues. The germline CDR1 and CDR2 sequences are SEHNR and FQNEAQ (reference sequence). This chain's CDR3 is CSSSPLESDTQYF. DNA for the CDR3: TGTTCCAGCAGCCCCCTGGAGTCAGATACGCAGTATTTT.

This clone was found once. The rearrangement joins TRBV18 to TRBJ2-7, with a weak D call TRBD2 (5 bases). The V end lost 4 bases, the J end lost 7 bases, and 17 bases lay between the germline ends. This CDR3 region has 14 residues. Germline lookup yields CDR1 KGHSH and CDR2 LQKENI. The CDR3 spells CASSLDIRDSEQYF. The CDR3 nucleotides read TGTGCCAGCTCACTCGATATCCGGGATTCTGAGCAGTACTTC. Complete variable domain (other parts from reference TRBV18 and TRBJ2-7): NAGVMQNPRHLVRRRGQEARLRCSPMKGHSHVYWYRQLPEEGLKFMVYLQKENIIDESGMPKERFSAEFPKEGPSILRIQQVVRGDSAAYFCASSLDIRDSEQYFGPGTRLTVT.

The chain combines TRBV7-7 with TRBJ2-1, with 12 bases fitting TRBD1. CDR1 is SSHAT, CDR2 FNYEAQ, per germline (reference sequence). This CDR3 spans 15 amino acids. V lost 5 bases, J lost 6 bases, and 5 bases stayed unmatched. The CDR3 region has the DNA TGTGCCAGCAGCCCGGGACAGGGGGCGACCAATGAGCAGTTCTTC. It specifies CASSPGQGATNEQFF.

The chain combines TRBV7-6 with TRBJ2-7, with 7 bases identical to TRBD1. This CDR3 is 13 amino acids long. The V and J ends lost 5 bases and 2 bases, in that order; junction bases with no gene match: 3. Germline values: CDR1 SGHVS, CDR2 FNYEAQ. For the CDR3, the DNA is TGTGCCAGCAGCCGGGACAGAACCTACGAGCAGTACTTC. Its protein is CASSRDRTYEQYF. The full variable domain, completed using reference TRBV7-6 and TRBJ2-7, is GAGVSQSPRYKVTKRGQDVALRCDPISGHVSLYWYRQALGQGPEFLTYFNYEAQQDKSGLPNDRFSAERPEGSISTLTIQRTEQRDSAMYRCASSRDRTYEQYFGPGTRLTVT.